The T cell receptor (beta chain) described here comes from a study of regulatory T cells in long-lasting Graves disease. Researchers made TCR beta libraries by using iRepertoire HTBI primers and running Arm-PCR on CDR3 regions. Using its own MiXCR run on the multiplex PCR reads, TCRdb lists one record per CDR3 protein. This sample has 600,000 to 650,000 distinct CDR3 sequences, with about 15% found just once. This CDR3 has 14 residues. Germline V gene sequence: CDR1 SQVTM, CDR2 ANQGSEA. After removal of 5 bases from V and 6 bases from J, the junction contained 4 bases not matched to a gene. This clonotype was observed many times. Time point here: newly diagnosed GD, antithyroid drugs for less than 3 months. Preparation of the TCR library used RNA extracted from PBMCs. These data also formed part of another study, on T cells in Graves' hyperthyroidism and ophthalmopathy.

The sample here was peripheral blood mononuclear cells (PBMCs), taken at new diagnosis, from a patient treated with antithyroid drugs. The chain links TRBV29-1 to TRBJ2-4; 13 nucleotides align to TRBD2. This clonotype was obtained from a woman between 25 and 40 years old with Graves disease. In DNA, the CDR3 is TGCAGCGTTCCGGGACTAGCGGGATCAAACATTCAGTACTTC. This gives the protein CSVPGLAGSNIQYF.